This record looks at one T cell receptor beta chain sequence and its context. Its antigen is not yet known. No qualities accompany the bases; no much larger clone lies one base away. This record comes from a study of blood T cell repertoires in COVID-19 (dated by TCRdb to the early 2020s). For the wider study: Collaborator samples came from the United States, Italy and Spain and covered acute and convalescent phases of COVID-19. Where available, HLA class I and class II types were taken from metadata supplied by the sample provider and were not determined by assay-based typing. The dataset comprised deeply sampled blood TCRbeta repertoires from subjects exposed to, actively infected with, or recovered from COVID-19. The sample metadata nearly always contained a de-identified subject ID, COVID-19 status, age in years and sex. Samples were obtained from the ongoing ImmuneRACE study (first 160 participants) and from 1,254 subjects provided by 6 global collaborators. The prospective study material was composed of cDNA or gDNA derived from T cells, B-cell-depleted T cells, or PBMCs. A freely available public database, intended as a resource for researchers studying the immune response to SARS-CoV-2, is where the repertoires were released. Broad study findings and their caveats: The amount of clinical and demographic metadata varied by source and participant and was provided uncurated.

TCRbeta CDR3 regions were amplified from genomic DNA by means of the immunoSEQ Assay, a bias-controlled multiplex PCR. On the study's bioinformatics: The number of nucleated cells in each sample was estimated by amplification of reference gene primers within the assay. Sequence reads were collapsed and filtered to measure the absolute abundance of every unique TCRbeta CDR3 rearrangement. For each sample, productive Simpson clonality was calculated as the square root of Simpson's diversity index over productive rearrangements. This immuneACCESS table, as held by TCRdb, lists in-frame sequences with V and J called but not all clones. Of the missing ones, under half trace to an unresolved V gene in checked studies; the others have no known cause. V and J calls and clone size are as listed in that table; D and trimming were resolved from the DNA. The sample has about 300,000 clones on record, 83% of them singletons. The top ten clones comprise 7.5% to 10% of the sample.

CDR1 and CDR2 are drawn from the germline V gene: SGHTA, FQGNSA. V loses 5 bases of germline sequence and J loses 2 bases, and the interval between the two ends is 10 bases. From the cysteine through the phenylalanine, the CDR3 covers 14 amino acids. CDR3 DNA is the only sequence kept; it has 42 bases, read in frame from the first base. Another Seattle source contributed samples from volunteer blood donors who had recovered from COVID-19. Each collaborating institution followed its own protocols to collect whole blood in K2EDTA tubes. For TCRbeta analysis, collaborators shipped samples in one of three forms: frozen whole blood, isolated PBMCs, or DNA extracted from either of those sample types.

The sequenced material came from peripheral blood. Recombination linked TRBV7-2 to TRBJ1-5; confidence is insufficient to name the D gene. This clonotype was sampled from a woman between 45 and 60 years old who had recovered from COVID-19. The CDR3 region reads CASSGTVGNQPQHF. The DNA sequence follows: TGTGCCAGCAGCGGCACAGTCGGCAATCAGCCCCAGCATTTT.